These 23 T cell receptor beta chains share one sample of origin, sequenced in a study of graft-versus-host responses after intestinal transplantation. The repertoire was sequenced with immunoSEQ multiplex PCR; TCRdb's copy has only in-frame clones and lacks some. This table has fewer than 45,000 clones, about 90% appearing once. The specimen comprised PBMCs, sampled almost 320 days after intestinal transplant. The receptors were sampled from a human patient who received an intestinal transplant, so some T cells may come from the graft donor.

The gene calls are TRBV6-1 and TRBJ2-5, with TRBD1 as a possible D gene (5 bases). The germline V gene encodes CDR1 MNHNS and CDR2 SASEGT. V lost 1 base and J 0 bases, leaving 12 bases between the germline ends. The CDR3 is 16 amino acids. CDR3 in amino acids: CASSEDQGSYQETQYF. The CDR3, as DNA: TGTGCCAGCAGTGAAGACCAGGGTTCCTACCAAGAGACCCAGTACTTC.

The chain couples TRBV6-1 to TRBJ2-1; D gene ambiguous. Trimming cost V 1 base and J 7 bases, with 5 bases left between them. Germline values: CDR1 MNHNS, CDR2 SASEGT. This CDR3 has 12 amino acids. The CDR3 loop is CASSEGPNEQFF. DNA of the CDR3: TGTGCCAGCAGTGAAGGACCGAATGAGCAGTTCTTC.

The rearrangement links TRBV7-9 to TRBJ1-1; D is ambiguous. The germline V and J ends were trimmed by 1 base and 2 bases, with 8 bases remaining between them. Germline V gene lookup returns CDR1 SEHNR and CDR2 FQNEAQ (reference sequence). CDR3 length: 14 residues. The DNA for the CDR3 is TGTGCCAGCAGCTTAGTGGAGGGAAACACTGAAGCTTTCTTT. Translating it yields CASSLVEGNTEAFF.

V gene TRBV5-3 combines with J gene TRBJ1-4; tentatively, D is TRBD1 (5 bases). TRBV5-3 is treated as an ORF (open reading frame) with a function not yet certain. Trimming removed 0 bases from V and 3 bases from J, with 12 bases in between. The CDR3 runs 16 residues. CDR3 amino acids: CARSLGPGTPNEKLFF. CDR3 sequence (DNA): TGTGCCAGAAGCTTGGGCCCTGGGACCCCTAATGAAAAACTGTTTTTT.

The chain uses TRBV18 and TRBJ2-3; 7 bases agree with TRBD1. Trimming removed 4 bases from V and 5 bases from J; junction bases left unmatched: 0. Germline V gene lookup returns CDR1 KGHSH and CDR2 LQKENI. The CDR3 runs 12 residues. CDR3 region: CASSRDRDTQYF. CDR3 in DNA: TGTGCCAGCTCACGGGACAGAGATACGCAGTATTTT.

This chain links TRBV13 with TRBJ2-7; possibly TRBD2 for D (5 bases). The CDR3 covers 14 residues. The V end lost 3 bases, the J end lost 5 bases, and 14 bases lay between the germline ends. Germline CDR1 is PRHDT and CDR2 is FYEKMQ (reference sequence). This CDR3 is CASSFLTRGNEQYF. CDR3 sequence (DNA): TGTGCCAGCAGCTTCCTGACTCGAGGGAACGAGCAGTACTTC.

Written as DNA, the CDR3 is TGTGCCAGTTCACCGGGGAGCTCCTATAATTCACCCCTCCACTTT. This translates into CASSPGSSYNSPLHF. The chain couples TRBV11-2 to TRBJ1-6; no reliable D call. The CDR3 contains 15 residues. Germline V gene lookup returns CDR1 SGHAT and CDR2 FQNNGV. V was cut by 9 bases and J by 0 bases, with 12 bases left in between.

The rearrangement joins TRBV5-1 to TRBJ2-3, with a weak D call TRBD1 (6 bases). The CDR3 consists of 15 residues. The V and J ends lost 0 bases and 0 bases respectively, with 8 bases between them. Germline loops: CDR1 SGHRS, CDR2 YFSETQ. The CDR3, as DNA: TGCGCCAGCAGCTTGGGGACAGCTAGCACAGATACGCAGTATTTT. This sequence encodes CASSLGTASTDTQYF.

The chain employs TRBV15 and TRBJ1-5; TRBD1 agrees at 8 bases. CDR1 and CDR2 (germline): LNHNV, YYDKDF (reference sequence). CDR3 length equals 16 residues. V lost 0 bases and J lost 7; bases outside the gene matches: 8. The CDR3 protein is CATSREMDRAGQPQHF. In nucleotides, the CDR3 is TGTGCCACCAGCAGAGAAATGGACAGGGCGGGCCAGCCCCAGCATTTT.

The genes are TRBV4-1 and TRBJ1-2; TRBD1 matches at 7 bases. This CDR3 is 17 amino acids long. V shed 1 base and J 8 bases; nucleotides not matched to a gene: 16. The germline V gene has CDR1 MGHRA and CDR2 YSYEKL. The CDR3 sequence is CASSQGMGTAAGDGYTF. CDR3 in DNA: TGCGCCAGCAGCCAAGGGATGGGGACAGCTGCCGGAGACGGCTACACCTTC.

CDR3 DNA: TGTGCCAGCAGCGCCGGGCCCACCGGGGAGCTGTTTTTT. Translating it yields CASSAGPTGELFF. The rearrangement links TRBV9 to TRBJ2-2; no reliable D call. Germline V gene data show CDR1 as SGDLS and CDR2 as YYNGEE. V was trimmed by 3 bases and J by 4 bases, leaving 7 bases between them. The CDR3 has 13 amino acids.

The chain uses TRBV11-2 and TRBJ2-2, with TRBD1 as a possible D gene (5 bases). This CDR3 comprises 14 residues. Deletions cut 1 base from V and 4 bases from J, with 7 bases between. CDR1 and CDR2 from the germline V gene are SGHAT and FQNNGV. The CDR3 here is CASSLGTITGELFF. For the CDR3, the DNA is TGTGCCAGCAGCTTAGGGACAATCACCGGGGAGCTGTTTTTT.

The rearrangement uses TRBV18 and TRBJ2-5; 7 nucleotides align to TRBD2. V shed 3 bases and J 2 bases; nucleotides not matched to a gene: 6. Germline V gives CDR1 KGHSH, CDR2 LQKENI. The CDR3 is 15 amino acids. The CDR3 region has the DNA TGTGCCAGCTCACCTATCGCGGGAGAGCAAGAGACCCAGTACTTC. Protein: CASSPIAGEQETQYF.

This clone has just one count. V and J are TRBV13 and TRBJ2-5, with no clear D. Germline lookup yields CDR1 PRHDT and CDR2 FYEKMQ (reference sequence). The CDR3 is 11 amino acids. Trimming removed 5 bases from V and 5 bases from J, with 6 bases in between. CDR3 sequence (DNA): TGTGCCAGCAGCCAAAAGGAGACCCAGTACTTC. It is translated as CASSQKETQYF.

This clone was seen a single time. The chain joins TRBV2 to TRBJ2-3; 7 bases line up with TRBD1. With 9 bases clipped from V and 1 base from J, the junction kept 7 bases outside the gene matches. The CDR3 length is 14 residues. Germline V gene sequence: CDR1 SNHLY, CDR2 FYNNEI. This chain's CDR3 is CASSPGGGTDTQYF. In DNA, the CDR3 is TGTGCCAGTTCCCCAGGGGGAGGCACAGATACGCAGTATTTT. Supplemented by reference TRBV2 and TRBJ2-3, the full variable domain reads EPEVTQTPSHQVTQMGQEVILRCVPISNHLYFYWYRQILGQKVEFLVSFYNNEISEKSEIFDDQFSVERPDGSNFTLKIRSTKLEDSAMYFCASSPGGGTDTQYFGPGTRLTVL.

The J gene is TRBJ1-1, the V gene TRBV6-5; D remains unclear. V lost 6 bases and J 2 bases, leaving 4 bases between the germline ends. The germline CDR1 and CDR2 sequences are MNHEY and SVGAGI. This CDR3 has 11 amino acids. This CDR3 reads CASRLNTEAFF. The CDR3 bases are TGTGCCAGCAGGCTTAACACTGAAGCTTTCTTT.

The chain couples TRBV7-3 to TRBJ2-5; D tentatively fits TRBD1 or TRBD2 (6 bases each). Trimming pared 2 bases from V and 1 base from J, leaving 8 bases between. CDR1 SGHTA and CDR2 FQGTGA come from the germline V gene. The CDR3 has 14 amino acids. In DNA, the CDR3 is TGTGCCAGCAGCTTAGAGGGGGGCCAAGAGACCCAGTACTTC. It yields the protein CASSLEGGQETQYF. Looking up the rest from reference TRBV7-3 and TRBJ2-5 gives the full variable domain: GAGVSQTPSNKVTEKGKYVELRCDPISGHTALYWYRQSLGQGPEFLIYFQGTGAADDSGLPNDRFFAVRPEGSVSTLKIQRTERGDSAVYLCASSLEGGQETQYFGPGTRLLVL.

This chain connects TRBV4-1 to TRBJ2-1; a possible D gene is TRBD1 (6 bases). The CDR3 loop spans 14 amino acids. The germline V gene has CDR1 MGHRA and CDR2 YSYEKL. V lost 4 bases and J lost 8, with 15 bases in between. For the CDR3, the DNA is TGCGCCAGCAGCCCATCGACAGGCTCGCATGAGCAGTTCTTC. Its translation: CASSPSTGSHEQFF.

V and J are TRBV6-5 and TRBJ2-7; 8 bases map to TRBD1. Germline CDR1 is MNHEY and CDR2 is SVGAGI. The length of the CDR3 is 13 residues. V gave up 5 bases and J gave up 4 bases; unmatched junction bases: 4. CDR3 loop: CASSRDRGYEQYF. Written as DNA, the CDR3 is TGTGCCAGCAGTCGAGACAGGGGATACGAGCAGTACTTC.

CDR3 DNA: TGTGCCAGCAGTTACTCGTTGCCGCCGAACACCGGGGAGCTGTTTTTT. Encoded protein: CASSYSLPPNTGELFF. The chain employs TRBV6-6 and TRBJ2-2, with D hard to call. The CDR3 is made up of 16 amino acids. The V gene's germline CDR1 is MNHNY and CDR2 SVGAGI (reference sequence). Trimming cost V 0 bases and J 0 bases, with 8 bases left between them.

This sequence joins TRBV4-2 and TRBJ2-7; 8 bases match TRBD1. Trimming cost V 1 base and J 2 bases; bases outside gene matches: 4. The germline V gene has CDR1 LGHNA and CDR2 YNFKEQ. CDR3 length equals 15 residues. The CDR3: CASSQGGQATYEQYF. The CDR3 DNA reads as TGTGCCAGCAGCCAAGGGGGACAGGCCACCTACGAGCAGTACTTC.

The gene calls are TRBV4-1 and TRBJ2-1, with D hard to call. Deletions cut 0 bases from V and 0 bases from J, with 6 bases between. This CDR3 spans 15 amino acids. Germline V gene lookup returns CDR1 MGHRA and CDR2 YSYEKL. CDR3 nucleotide sequence: TGCGCCAGCAGCCAAGAGACTGCCTCCTACAATGAGCAGTTCTTC. Translating it yields CASSQETASYNEQFF.

The rearrangement joins TRBV6-5 to TRBJ2-7, with D possibly being TRBD1 (7 bases). Germline V CDR1 and CDR2: MNHEY, SVGAGI. Deletions cut 3 bases from V and 3 bases from J, with 12 bases between. The CDR3 length is 14 residues. The CDR3 is CASSYRQGGYEQYF. The DNA of the CDR3 is TGTGCCAGCAGTTATAGGCAGGGGGGCTACGAGCAGTACTTC.